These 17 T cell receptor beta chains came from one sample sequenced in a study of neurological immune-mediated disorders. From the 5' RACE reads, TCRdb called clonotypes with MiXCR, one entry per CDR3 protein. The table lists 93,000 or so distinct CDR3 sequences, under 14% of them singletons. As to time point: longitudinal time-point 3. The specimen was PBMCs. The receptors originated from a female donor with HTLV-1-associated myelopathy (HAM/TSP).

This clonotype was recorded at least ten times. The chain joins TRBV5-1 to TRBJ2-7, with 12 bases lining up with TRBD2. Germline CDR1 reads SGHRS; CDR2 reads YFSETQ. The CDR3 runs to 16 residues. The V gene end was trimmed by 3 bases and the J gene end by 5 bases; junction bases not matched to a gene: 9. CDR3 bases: TGCGCCAGCAGCTGGAGACTAGCGGGGGACTTGAACGAGCAGTACTTC. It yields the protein CASSWRLAGDLNEQYF.

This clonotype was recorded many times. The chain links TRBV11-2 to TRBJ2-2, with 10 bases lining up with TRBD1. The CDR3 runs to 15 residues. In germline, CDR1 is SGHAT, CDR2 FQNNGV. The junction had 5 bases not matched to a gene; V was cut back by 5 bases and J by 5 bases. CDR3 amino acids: CASSRPGQGTGELFF. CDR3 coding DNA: TGTGCCAGCAGCCGCCCGGGACAGGGGACCGGGGAGCTGTTTTTT.

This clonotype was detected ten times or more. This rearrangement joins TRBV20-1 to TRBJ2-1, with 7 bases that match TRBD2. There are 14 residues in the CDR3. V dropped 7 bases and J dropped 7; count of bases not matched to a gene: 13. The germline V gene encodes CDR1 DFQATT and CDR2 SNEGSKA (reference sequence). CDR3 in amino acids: CSVSTGTKKNEQFF. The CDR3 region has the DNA TGCAGTGTATCTACCGGGACTAAAAAAAATGAGCAGTTCTTC.

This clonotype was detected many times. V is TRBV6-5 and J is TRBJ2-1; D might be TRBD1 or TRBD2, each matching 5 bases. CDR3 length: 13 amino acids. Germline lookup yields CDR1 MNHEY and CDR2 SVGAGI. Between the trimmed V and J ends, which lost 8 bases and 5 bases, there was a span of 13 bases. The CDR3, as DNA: TGTGCCAGCGCCCCGGGACCCAACAATGAGCAGTTCTTC. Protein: CASAPGPNNEQFF.

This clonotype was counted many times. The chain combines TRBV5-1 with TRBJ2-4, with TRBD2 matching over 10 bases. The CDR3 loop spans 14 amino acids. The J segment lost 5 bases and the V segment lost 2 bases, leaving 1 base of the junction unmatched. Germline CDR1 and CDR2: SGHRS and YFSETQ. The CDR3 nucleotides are TGCGCCAGCAGCTTCACTAGCGGGGAAAACATTCAGTACTTC. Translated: CASSFTSGENIQYF.

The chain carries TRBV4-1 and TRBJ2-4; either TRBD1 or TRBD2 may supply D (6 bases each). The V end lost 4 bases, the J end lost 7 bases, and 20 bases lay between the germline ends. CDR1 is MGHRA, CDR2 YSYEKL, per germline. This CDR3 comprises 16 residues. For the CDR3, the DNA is TGCGCCAGCAGCCCGAGCTGGACCGGGGGCACGAACATTCAGTACTTC. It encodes CASSPSWTGGTNIQYF.

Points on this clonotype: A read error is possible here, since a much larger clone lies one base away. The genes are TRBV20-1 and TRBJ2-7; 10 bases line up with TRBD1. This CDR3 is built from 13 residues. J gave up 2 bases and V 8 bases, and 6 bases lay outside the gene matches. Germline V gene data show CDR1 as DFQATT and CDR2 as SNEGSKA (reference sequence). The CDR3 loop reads CSSGQGVAYEQYF. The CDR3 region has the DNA TGCAGTTCAGGACAGGGGGTCGCCTACGAGCAGTACTTC.

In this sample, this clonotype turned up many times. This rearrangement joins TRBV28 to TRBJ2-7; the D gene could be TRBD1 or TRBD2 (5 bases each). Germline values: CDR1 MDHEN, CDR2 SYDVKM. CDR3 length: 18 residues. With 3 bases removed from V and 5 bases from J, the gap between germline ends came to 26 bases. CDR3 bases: TGTGCCAGCAGTTTCGGTTCGTATGAGGCAGGGACGCGTCACGAGCAGTACTTC. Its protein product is CASSFGSYEAGTRHEQYF. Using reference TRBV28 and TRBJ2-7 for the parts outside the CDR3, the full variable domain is DVKVTQSSRYLVKRTGEKVFLECVQDMDHENMFWYRQDPGLGLRLIYFSYDVKMKEKGDIPEGYSVSREKKERFSLILESASTNQTSMYLCASSFGSYEAGTRHEQYFGPGTRLTVT.

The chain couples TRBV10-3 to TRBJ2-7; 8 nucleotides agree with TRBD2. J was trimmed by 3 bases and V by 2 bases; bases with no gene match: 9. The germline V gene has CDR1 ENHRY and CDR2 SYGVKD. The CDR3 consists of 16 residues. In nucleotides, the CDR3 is TGTGCCATCAGTGAGCGGGGCCCGGGAGGGGACTACGAGCAGTACTTC. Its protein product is CAISERGPGGDYEQYF.

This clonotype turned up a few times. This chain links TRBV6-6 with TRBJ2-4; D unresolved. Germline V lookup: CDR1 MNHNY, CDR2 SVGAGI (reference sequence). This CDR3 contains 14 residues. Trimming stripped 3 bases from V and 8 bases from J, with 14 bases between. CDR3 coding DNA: TGTGCCAGCAGTTATAGAACAGACCCCCACATTCAGTACTTC. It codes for CASSYRTDPHIQYF.

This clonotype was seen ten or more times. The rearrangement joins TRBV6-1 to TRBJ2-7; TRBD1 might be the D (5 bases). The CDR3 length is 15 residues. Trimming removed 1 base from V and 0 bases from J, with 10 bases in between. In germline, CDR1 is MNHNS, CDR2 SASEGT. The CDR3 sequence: CASSEVGTGSYEQYF. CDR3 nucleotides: TGTGCCAGCAGTGAAGTTGGCACAGGCTCCTACGAGCAGTACTTC.

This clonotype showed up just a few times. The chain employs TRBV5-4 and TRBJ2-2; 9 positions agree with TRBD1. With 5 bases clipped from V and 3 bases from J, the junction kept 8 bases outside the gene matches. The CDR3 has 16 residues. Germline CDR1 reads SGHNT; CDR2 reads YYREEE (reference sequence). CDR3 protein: CASRSVQGADTGELFF. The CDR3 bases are TGTGCCAGCAGATCCGTACAGGGGGCGGACACCGGGGAGCTGTTTTTT.

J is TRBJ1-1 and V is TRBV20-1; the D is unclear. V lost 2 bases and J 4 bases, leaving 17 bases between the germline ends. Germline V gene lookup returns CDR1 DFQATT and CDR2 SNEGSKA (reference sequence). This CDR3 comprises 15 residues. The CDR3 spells CSARSPGISLTEAFF. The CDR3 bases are TGCAGTGCTAGAAGTCCGGGAATTAGTCTCACTGAAGCTTTCTTT.

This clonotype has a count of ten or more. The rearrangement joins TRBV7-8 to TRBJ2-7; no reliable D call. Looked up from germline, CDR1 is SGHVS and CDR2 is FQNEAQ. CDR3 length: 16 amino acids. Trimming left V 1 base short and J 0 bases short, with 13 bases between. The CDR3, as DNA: TGTGCCAGCAGCTTAGAGCGCCAGCTCATCTCCTACGAGCAGTACTTC. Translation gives CASSLERQLISYEQYF.

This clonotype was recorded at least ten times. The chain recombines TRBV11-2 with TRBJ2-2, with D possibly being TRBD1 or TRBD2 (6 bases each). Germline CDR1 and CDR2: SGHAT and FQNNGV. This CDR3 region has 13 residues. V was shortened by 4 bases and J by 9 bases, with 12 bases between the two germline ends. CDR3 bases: TGTGCCAGCAGCTCTGGAGGGGGAAGGGAGCTGTTTTTT. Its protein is CASSSGGGRELFF.

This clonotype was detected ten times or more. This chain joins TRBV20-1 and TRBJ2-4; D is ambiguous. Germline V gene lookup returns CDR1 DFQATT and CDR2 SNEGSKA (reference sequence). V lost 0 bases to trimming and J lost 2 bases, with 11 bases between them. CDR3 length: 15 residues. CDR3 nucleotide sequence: TGCAGTGCTAGAGATTCAGGCAGTTCCAAAAACATTCAGTACTTC. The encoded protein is CSARDSGSSKNIQYF.

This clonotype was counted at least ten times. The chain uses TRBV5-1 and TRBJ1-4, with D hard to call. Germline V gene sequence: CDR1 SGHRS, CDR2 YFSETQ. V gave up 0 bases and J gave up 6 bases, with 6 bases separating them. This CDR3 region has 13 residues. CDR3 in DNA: TGCGCCAGCAGCTTGGACCTATATGAAAAACTGTTTTTT. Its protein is CASSLDLYEKLFF.